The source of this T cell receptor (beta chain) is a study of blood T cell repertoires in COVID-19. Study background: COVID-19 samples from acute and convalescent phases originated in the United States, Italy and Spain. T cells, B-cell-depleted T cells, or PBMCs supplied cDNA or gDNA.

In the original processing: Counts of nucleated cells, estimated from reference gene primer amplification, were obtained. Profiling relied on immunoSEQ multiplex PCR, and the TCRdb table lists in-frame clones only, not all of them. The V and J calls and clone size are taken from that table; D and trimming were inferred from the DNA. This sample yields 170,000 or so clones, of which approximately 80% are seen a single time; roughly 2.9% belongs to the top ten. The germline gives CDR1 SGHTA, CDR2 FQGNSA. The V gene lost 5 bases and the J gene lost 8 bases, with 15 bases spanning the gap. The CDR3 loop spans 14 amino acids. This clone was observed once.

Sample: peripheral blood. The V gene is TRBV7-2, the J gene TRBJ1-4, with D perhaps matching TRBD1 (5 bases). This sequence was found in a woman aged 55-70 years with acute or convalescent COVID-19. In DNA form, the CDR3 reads TGTGCCAGCAGCCCCTGGGGGAGGCGAGAAAAACTGTTTTTT. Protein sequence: CASSPWGRREKLFF.